Presented here are 16 T cell receptor beta chains from one specimen sequenced in a study of CD8 T cells in Susac syndrome. With random hexamers, reverse transcription was performed on roughly 0.5 to 1 ug of RNA. MiXCR, applied by TCRdb to the immunoSEQ multiplex PCR reads, yields one record per CDR3 protein. In the table there are under 200,000 distinct CDR3 sequences, approximately 94% of which are singletons. The sequenced sample consisted of CD4+ T cells from PBMCs. All receptors come from a human donor with Susac syndrome.

The V call is TRBV30, the J call TRBJ2-3, with 7 bases identical to TRBD2. The V gene's germline CDR1 is GTSNPN and CDR2 SVGIG (reference sequence). The V gene end was trimmed by 0 bases and the J gene end by 6 bases; junction bases not matched to a gene: 15. This CDR3 is 17 amino acids long. The CDR3 region is CAWSVYLAGEGWDTQYF. CDR3 coding DNA: TGTGCCTGGAGTGTCTACCTCGCGGGGGAAGGTTGGGATACGCAGTATTTT.

This clonotype was detected only once. The rearrangement links TRBV5-1 to TRBJ2-3, with TRBD2 as a possible D gene (7 bases). Trimming took 5 bases from V and 1 from J, leaving 17 bases between them. The germline V gene has CDR1 SGHRS and CDR2 YFSETQ. The CDR3 has 16 residues. This CDR3 is CASRGRGPQGTDTQYF. The CDR3 coding sequence is TGCGCCAGCAGAGGGCGGGGGCCCCAGGGCACAGATACGCAGTATTTT.

The chain is built from TRBV3-1 and TRBJ2-2; D not resolved. CDR1 is LGHDT, CDR2 YNNKEL, per germline (reference sequence). V was trimmed by 2 bases and J by 3 bases, leaving 7 bases between them. The CDR3 contains 14 residues. The CDR3 bases are TGTGCCAGCAGCCAAATGACGTACACCGGGGAGCTGTTTTTT. It encodes CASSQMTYTGELFF.

V and J are TRBV2 and TRBJ1-2, with D uncertain. Trimming shortened V by 6 bases and J by 4 bases, and 15 bases separated the two germline ends. The CDR3 is 14 amino acids. The germline V gene has CDR1 SNHLY and CDR2 FYNNEI. CDR3 region: CASRDGLLAYGYTF. The DNA of the CDR3 is TGTGCCAGCAGGGACGGACTGCTAGCCTATGGCTACACCTTC.

The J gene is TRBJ1-1, the V gene TRBV7-9; 7 bases are a match to TRBD1. The CDR3 extends over 12 amino acids. Germline V gives CDR1 SEHNR, CDR2 FQNEAQ (reference sequence). The V gene end was trimmed by 1 base and the J gene end by 11 bases; junction bases not matched to a gene: 4. The CDR3 spells CASSLGQGSAFF. CDR3 in DNA: TGTGCCAGCAGCTTAGGACAGGGTTCGGCTTTCTTT. Looking up the rest from reference TRBV7-9 and TRBJ1-1 gives the full variable domain: DTGVSQNPRHKITKRGQNVTFRCDPISEHNRLYWYRQTLGQGPEFLTYFQNEAQLEKSRLLSDRFSAERPKGSFSTLEIQRTEQGDSAMYLCASSLGQGSAFFGQGTRLTVV.

The chain couples TRBV29-1 to TRBJ1-1; no definite D call. Trimming removed 5 bases from V and 0 bases from J, with 10 bases in between. Germline V gives CDR1 SQVTM, CDR2 ANQGSEA. This CDR3 comprises 13 residues. The CDR3 protein is CSVRVLVNTEAFF. Written as DNA, the CDR3 is TGCAGCGTTCGCGTTTTAGTGAACACTGAAGCTTTCTTT. The full variable domain, rest sourced from reference TRBV29-1 and TRBJ1-1, is SAVISQKPSRDICQRGTSLTIQCQVDSQVTMMFWYRQQPGQSLTLIATANQGSEATYESGFVIDKFPISRPNLTFSTLTVSNMSPEDSSIYLCSVRVLVNTEAFFGQGTRLTVV.

The chain combines TRBV7-9 with TRBJ2-3; D perhaps matches TRBD2 (6 bases). V was pared by 5 bases and J by 2 bases, with 14 bases between. The CDR3 extends over 15 amino acids. Germline CDR1 reads SEHNR; CDR2 reads FQNEAQ (reference sequence). The CDR3 DNA follows: TGTGCCAGCAGCCCAATGGGGGGATTCACAGATACGCAGTATTTT. This encodes CASSPMGGFTDTQYF. Variable domain in full (rest from reference TRBV7-9 and TRBJ2-3): DTGVSQNPRHKITKRGQNVTFRCDPISEHNRLYWYRQTLGQGPEFLTYFQNEAQLEKSRLLSDRFSAERPKGSFSTLEIQRTEQGDSAMYLCASSPMGGFTDTQYFGPGTRLTVL.

The rearrangement joins TRBV2 to TRBJ2-1; the D gene is possibly TRBD2 (5 bases). The CDR3 spans 11 residues. V was shortened by 9 bases and J by 8 bases, with 11 bases between the two germline ends. The germline V gene has CDR1 SNHLY and CDR2 FYNNEI. CDR3 coding DNA: TGTGCCAGTAGGCGGGTGTATGAGCAGTTCTTC. This translates into CASRRVYEQFF.

The chain combines TRBV5-1 with TRBJ2-3; no firm D call. The CDR3 runs 14 residues. Deletions cut 0 bases from V and 1 base from J, with 6 bases between. Per germline, CDR1 SGHRS and CDR2 YFSETQ. Here the CDR3 reads CASSLDFGTDTQYF. In DNA, the CDR3 is TGCGCCAGCAGCTTGGACTTCGGCACAGATACGCAGTATTTT.

The gene calls are TRBV5-1 and TRBJ2-7, with TRBD1 matching 8 bases. The CDR3 consists of 15 residues. Germline-derived CDR1 and CDR2 are SGHRS and YFSETQ. The V segment lost 4 bases and the J segment 5 bases; nucleotides outside the gene matches: 11. As DNA, the CDR3 is TGCGCCAGCAGCCCCCCCAGGGGGCGCGGGGACGAGCAGTACTTC. Its translation: CASSPPRGRGDEQYF.

The V and J genes are TRBV9 and TRBJ1-1; D call uncertain. V was cut by 3 bases and J by 2 bases, with 8 bases left in between. Germline V gene sequence: CDR1 SGDLS, CDR2 YYNGEE. This CDR3 is 13 amino acids long. CDR3 sequence (DNA): TGTGCCAGCAGCGCCCTCGCCAACACTGAAGCTTTCTTT. Its translation: CASSALANTEAFF. Full variable domain (remainder filled in from reference TRBV9 and TRBJ1-1): DSGVTQTPKHLITATGQRVTLRCSPRSGDLSVYWYQQSLDQGLQFLIQYYNGEERAKGNILERFSAQQFPDLHSELNLSSLELGDSALYFCASSALANTEAFFGQGTRLTVV.

The chain joins TRBV28 to TRBJ1-6; TRBD1 might be the D (5 bases). The V and J ends lost 6 bases and 10 bases respectively, with 16 bases between them. Germline CDR1 and CDR2: MDHEN and SYDVKM. The CDR3 loop spans 14 amino acids. CDR3 residues: CASRWGRVGSPLHF. In nucleotides, the CDR3 is TGTGCCAGCAGATGGGGCAGGGTAGGGTCACCCCTCCACTTT.

The rearrangement links TRBV5-1 to TRBJ2-3; 10 nucleotides match TRBD2. The CDR3 runs to 15 residues. CDR1 is SGHRS and CDR2 is YFSETQ in the germline V gene. Trimming took 0 bases from V and 5 from J; bases not matched to a gene: 3. The CDR3 DNA reads as TGCGCCAGCAGCTTGGAGCTAGCGGGGGTAGATACGCAGTATTTT. Translating gives CASSLELAGVDTQYF.

The chain joins TRBV5-1 to TRBJ2-2; the D gene could be TRBD1 or TRBD2 (5 bases each). V gave up 3 bases and J gave up 7 bases, with 10 bases separating them. CDR3 length: 13 residues. Germline CDR1 reads SGHRS; CDR2 reads YFSETQ. The CDR3 reads CASSSRGVGELFF. CDR3 DNA sequence: TGCGCCAGCAGCTCCCGGGGCGTCGGGGAGCTGTTTTTT.

The chain is built from TRBV11-3 and TRBJ2-7; a possible D gene is TRBD2 (5 bases). Germline CDR1 reads SGHNT; CDR2 reads YENEEA. CDR3 size: 15 residues. Trimming took off 3 bases at V and 1 base at J, with 13 bases between the two ends. The DNA for the CDR3 is TGTGCCAGCAGCTTTAGAGGGTCCGGATCCTACGAGCAGTACTTC. Encoded protein: CASSFRGSGSYEQYF.

The chain recombines TRBV11-2 with TRBJ2-5; a possible D gene is TRBD1 (6 bases). The CDR3 runs 15 residues. Trimming stripped 5 bases from V and 1 base from J, with 14 bases between. Germline CDR1 reads SGHAT; CDR2 reads FQNNGV. CDR3 sequence reads: CASSHIRDTQETQYF. The CDR3 nucleotides are TGTGCCAGCAGCCACATCCGGGACACCCAAGAGACCCAGTACTTC.